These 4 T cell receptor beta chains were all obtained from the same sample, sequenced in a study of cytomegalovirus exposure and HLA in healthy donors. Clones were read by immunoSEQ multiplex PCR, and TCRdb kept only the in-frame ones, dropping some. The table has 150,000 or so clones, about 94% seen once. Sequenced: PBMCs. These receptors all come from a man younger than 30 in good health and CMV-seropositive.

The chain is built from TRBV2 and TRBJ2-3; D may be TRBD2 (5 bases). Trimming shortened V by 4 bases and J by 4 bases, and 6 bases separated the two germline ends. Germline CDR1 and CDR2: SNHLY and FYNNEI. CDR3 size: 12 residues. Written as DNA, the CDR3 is TGTGCCAGCAGTGCGAGGGCAGATACGCAGTATTTT. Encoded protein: CASSARADTQYF.

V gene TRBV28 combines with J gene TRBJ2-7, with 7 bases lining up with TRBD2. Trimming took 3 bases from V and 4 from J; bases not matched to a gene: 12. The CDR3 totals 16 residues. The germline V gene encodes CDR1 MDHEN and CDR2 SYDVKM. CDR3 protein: CASSFGGGASSYEQYF. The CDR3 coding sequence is TGTGCCAGCAGTTTTGGGGGGGGAGCTTCTAGTTACGAGCAGTACTTC. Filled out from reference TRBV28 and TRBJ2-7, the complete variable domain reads DVKVTQSSRYLVKRTGEKVFLECVQDMDHENMFWYRQDPGLGLRLIYFSYDVKMKEKGDIPEGYSVSREKKERFSLILESASTNQTSMYLCASSFGGGASSYEQYFGPGTRLTVT.

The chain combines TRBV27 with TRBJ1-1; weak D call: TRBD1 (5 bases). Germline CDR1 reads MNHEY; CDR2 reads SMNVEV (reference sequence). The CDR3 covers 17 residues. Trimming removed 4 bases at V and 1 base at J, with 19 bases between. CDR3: CASSSRGDGTGNTEAFF. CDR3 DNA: TGTGCCAGCAGTTCCCGCGGGGACGGTACTGGGAACACTGAAGCTTTCTTT.

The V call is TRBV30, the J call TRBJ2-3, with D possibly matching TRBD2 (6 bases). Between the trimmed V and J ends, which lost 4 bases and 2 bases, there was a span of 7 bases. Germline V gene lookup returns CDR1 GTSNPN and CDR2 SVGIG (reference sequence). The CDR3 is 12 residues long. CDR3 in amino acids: CAWTSDTDTQYF. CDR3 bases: TGTGCCTGGACTAGCGACACAGATACGCAGTATTTT.